A selection of T cell receptor beta chains follows, all from one sample in a study of T-cell reconstitution after alpha-beta-depleted transplantation in children. TCRdb re-called the PCR reads through MiXCR, storing one row per CDR3 protein. The sample carries about 340,000 distinct CDR3 sequences, 9% to 12% recorded once. The source material was PBMCs from the stem cell graft donor, sampled from the stem cell graft. The receptors were gathered from a human donor who donated a stem cell graft to a child with acute lymphoblastic leukemia. CDR3s include the opening cysteine and the closing phenylalanine or tryptophan. A D gene is named only where the DNA matches it firmly. The size of a clone is reported for some rows only, either as once, few or many, or as a class for expanded clones.

j_call d_call clone_size v_call cdr3_aa cdr3_nt
TRBJ2-1 NA many TRBV7-9 CASSPPSGASYNEQFF TGTGCCAGCAGCCCGCCCTCCGGGGCCTCCTACAATGAGCAGTTCTTC
TRBJ1-3 NA NA TRBV30 CAWSEGFGNTIYF TGTGCCTGGAGTGAGGGGTTTGGAAACACCATATATTTT
TRBJ1-4 NA once TRBV7-2 CASSPRGGAEKLFF TGTGCCAGCAGCCCTCGAGGGGGGGCTGAAAAACTGTTTTTT
TRBJ2-5 NA few TRBV12-3/TRBV12-4 CASRFIEGETQYF TGTGCCAGCAGGTTCATAGAGGGTGAGACCCAGTACTTC
TRBJ2-7 TRBD1 NA TRBV27 CASSSWDSGRAYEQYF TGTGCCAGCAGTTCATGGGACAGTGGTAGAGCGTACGAGCAGTACTTC
TRBJ1-6 NA few TRBV7-2 CATEVDSRAYSPLHF TGTGCCACCGAGGTGGACAGTCGAGCGTATTCACCCCTCCACTTT
TRBJ1-4 NA NA TRBV6-1 CASRDQSATNEKLFF TGTGCCAGCAGGGATCAGAGCGCAACTAATGAAAAACTGTTTTTT
TRBJ2-6 NA NA TRBV7-9 CASRPSSYGANVLTF TGTGCCAGCAGACCCTCCAGCTACGGGGCCAACGTCCTGACTTTC
TRBJ2-1 TRBD2 few TRBV28 CASSLGGSGSYNEQFF TGTGCCAGCAGTTTGGGGGGTAGCGGGAGTTACAATGAGCAGTTCTTC
TRBJ2-3 TRBD1 few TRBV5-1 CASSASDRSTDTQYF TGCGCCAGCAGCGCCTCGGACAGGAGCACAGATACGCAGTATTTT
TRBJ2-1 NA few TRBV7-8 CASSSSRGSYNEQFF TGTGCCAGCAGCTCCTCGCGGGGCTCCTACAATGAGCAGTTCTTC
TRBJ2-7 NA few TRBV19 CASRQRRSSYEQYF TGTGCCAGTCGGCAGCGCAGGAGCTCCTACGAGCAGTACTTC
TRBJ2-2 NA many TRBV7-3 CASSWGPTNTGELFF TGTGCCAGCAGCTGGGGACCCACGAACACCGGGGAGCTGTTTTTT
TRBJ2-5 NA many TRBV3-1 CASSQDYAQETQYF TGTGCCAGCAGCCAAGATTACGCTCAAGAGACCCAGTACTTC
TRBJ2-1 NA NA TRBV5-1 CASSLEGGRYNEQFF TGCGCCAGCAGCTTGGAGGGGGGGCGATACAATGAGCAGTTCTTC
TRBJ2-7 TRBD2 many TRBV18 CASSPPGIAGSHEQYF TGTGCCAGCTCCCCTCCGGGGATAGCGGGGTCCCACGAGCAGTACTTC
TRBJ1-6 NA NA TRBV6-5 CASSYGANSPLHF TGTGCCAGCAGTTACGGGGCTAATTCACCCCTCCACTTT
TRBJ2-1 NA few TRBV10-3 CAISSTSYPGNEQFF TGTGCCATCAGTTCGACGTCCTACCCGGGGAATGAGCAGTTCTTC
TRBJ2-1 NA few TRBV20-1 CSVDFSGYNEQFF TGCAGTGTAGATTTTAGCGGTTACAATGAGCAGTTCTTC
TRBJ2-5 NA few TRBV5-1 CASSLGLFQETQYF TGCGCCAGCAGCTTGGGATTGTTTCAAGAGACCCAGTACTTC
TRBJ2-1 NA NA TRBV20-1 CSAEGQSSYNEQFF TGCAGTGCCGAAGGACAGAGCTCCTACAATGAGCAGTTCTTC
TRBJ2-7 TRBD1 many TRBV29-1 CSVPSGQGAEEQYF TGCAGCGTACCCTCAGGACAGGGGGCTGAGGAGCAGTACTTC
TRBJ1-3 NA NA TRBV5-1 CASGPGSSGNTIYF TGCGCCAGCGGGCCTGGGAGCTCTGGAAACACCATATATTTT
TRBJ2-1 NA NA TRBV6-2/TRBV6-3 CASSFSGDIDDEQFF TGTGCCAGCAGTTTCTCAGGGGATATTGACGATGAGCAGTTCTTC
TRBJ1-5 TRBD1 NA TRBV7-2 CASSPRTGDQPQHF TGTGCCAGCAGCCCACGGACAGGGGACCAGCCCCAGCATTTT
TRBJ2-3 NA many TRBV12-3/TRBV12-4 CASRGADTQYF TGTGCCAGTCGTGGGGCCGATACGCAGTATTTT
TRBJ2-5 NA NA TRBV11-2 CASSLGVIGWQEIQETQYF TGTGCCAGCAGCTTAGGTGTCATAGGTTGGCAGGAGATACAAGAGACCCAGTACTTC
TRBJ2-3 NA NA TRBV5-4 CASSLGLGSTDTQYF TGTGCCAGCAGCTTGGGGCTAGGGAGCACAGATACGCAGTATTTT
TRBJ1-1 TRBD1 many TRBV12-3/TRBV12-4 CASSLGGTASLAFF TGTGCCAGCAGTTTAGGGGGGACAGCGAGCTTAGCTTTCTTT
TRBJ2-7 NA NA TRBV7-6 CASSSGTMDYEQYF TGTGCCAGCAGCTCCGGGACAATGGATTACGAGCAGTACTTC
TRBJ2-1 TRBD1 NA TRBV5-1 CASSKATGNNEQFF TGCGCCAGCAGTAAGGCGACAGGGAACAATGAGCAGTTCTTC
TRBJ2-1 NA few TRBV6-2/TRBV6-3 CASSDPPGVGYEQFF TGTGCCAGCAGTGACCCGCCGGGAGTTGGCTATGAGCAGTTCTTC
TRBJ2-7 NA NA TRBV12-3/TRBV12-4 CASSRTGINYEQYF TGTGCCAGCAGTCGCACAGGGATTAACTACGAGCAGTACTTC
TRBJ2-3 TRBD1 few TRBV20-1 CSARDPAGTGSSDTQYF TGCAGTGCTAGAGACCCAGCCGGGACAGGGTCCTCAGATACGCAGTATTTT
TRBJ1-2 TRBD1 NA TRBV7-2 CASSSWTGLNYGYTF TGTGCCAGCAGCTCCTGGACAGGGTTAAACTATGGCTACACCTTC
TRBJ2-5 NA NA TRBV29-1 CSVDEEGQETQYF TGCAGCGTTGATGAGGAGGGACAAGAGACCCAGTACTTC
TRBJ2-5 NA many TRBV20-1 CSARGEGPGETQYF TGCAGTGCTAGAGGAGAGGGGCCCGGGGAGACCCAGTACTTC
TRBJ2-7 NA many TRBV9 CASSVVAAGPPYEQYF TGTGCCAGCAGCGTAGTTGCAGCAGGGCCCCCCTACGAGCAGTACTTC
TRBJ2-7 TRBD2 few TRBV4-3 CASSHLAGASSNYEQYF TGCGCCAGCAGCCACTTAGCGGGAGCCTCATCTAACTACGAGCAGTACTTC
TRBJ2-1 TRBD2 few TRBV20-1 CSARVGGLAGNLFF TGCAGTGCCCGCGTAGGCGGCCTAGCGGGAAATCTGTTCTTC
TRBJ2-1 NA NA TRBV28 CASSLFLTNEQFF TGTGCCAGCAGTTTATTCCTAACCAATGAGCAGTTCTTC
TRBJ2-1 NA few TRBV11-1 CASSDVVARSGLYNEQFF TGTGCCAGCAGCGATGTTGTTGCACGGTCGGGGCTCTACAATGAGCAGTTCTTC
TRBJ2-2 TRBD2 NA TRBV20-1 CCARAPTSGGNTGELFF TGCTGTGCTAGAGCCCCTACTAGCGGGGGGAACACCGGGGAGCTGTTTTTT
TRBJ2-2 TRBD2 NA TRBV4-3 CASSQDLNGRAVYTGELFF TGCGCCAGCAGCCAAGATCTGAACGGGAGGGCCGTTTACACCGGGGAGCTGTTTTTT
TRBJ2-1 NA NA TRBV4-1 CASSAGTEQFF TGCGCCAGCAGCGCTGGCACTGAGCAGTTCTTC
TRBJ1-5 NA many TRBV7-8 CASSLRSNQPQHF TGTGCCAGCAGTTTGCGGAGCAATCAGCCCCAGCATTTT
TRBJ2-1 NA NA TRBV6-2/TRBV6-3 CASSGDSDEQFF TGTGCCAGCAGTGGGGACTCGGATGAGCAGTTCTTC
TRBJ1-5 NA few TRBV15 CATSIGNQPQHF TGTGCCACCAGCATCGGGAATCAGCCCCAGCATTTT
TRBJ2-3 TRBD2 few TRBV29-1 CSVSSGSWDTQYF TGCAGCGTGTCTAGCGGGAGTTGGGATACGCAGTATTTT
TRBJ2-7 TRBD2 few TRBV29-1 CSVEAWGLAESGPTYEQYF TGCAGCGTTGAAGCATGGGGACTAGCGGAATCGGGACCCACCTACGAGCAGTACTTC
TRBJ2-3 NA few TRBV5-1 CASRLRGESTDTQYF TGCGCCAGCCGGCTTCGAGGGGAAAGCACAGATACGCAGTATTTT
TRBJ2-1 TRBD1 few TRBV27 CASSYEGQGNDEQFF TGTGCCAGCAGTTATGAGGGACAGGGGAACGATGAGCAGTTCTTC
TRBJ1-5 NA NA TRBV5-6 CASSLLPDQPQHF TGTGCCAGCAGCTTGCTTCCGGATCAGCCCCAGCATTTT
TRBJ2-3 NA few TRBV5-1 CASSYTGSTDTQYF TGCGCCAGCAGCTACACAGGGAGCACAGATACGCAGTATTTT
TRBJ2-7 NA many TRBV20-1 CSAYPGLESYEQYF TGCAGTGCATATCCGGGACTCGAGTCCTACGAGCAGTACTTC
TRBJ1-4 NA NA TRBV4-3 CASSQIREEKLFF TGCGCCAGCAGCCAAATTAGGGAGGAAAAACTGTTTTTT
TRBJ2-7 NA NA TRBV20-1 CSARGGGAPEYF TGCAGTGCTAGAGGGGGGGGGGCCCCTGAGTACTTC